The T cell receptor beta chain under discussion was sequenced for a study of tumor-infiltrating lymphocytes in localized non-small cell lung cancer. For the study at large: Tumor tissue and non-adjacent uninvolved lung came from each patient.

Clones were read by immunoSEQ multiplex PCR, and TCRdb kept only the in-frame ones, dropping some. The sample carries 4,600 or so clones, approximately 95% recorded once. Sequences were obtained from uninvolved lung tissue not adjacent to the tumor. The origin of this receptor is a human donor with non-small cell lung cancer.

This chain's CDR3 is CSAEGIAEAFF. DNA for the CDR3: TGCAGCGCCGAGGGAATCGCTGAAGCTTTCTTT. The chain employs TRBV29-1 and TRBJ1-1; D remains unclear. The CDR3 is 11 amino acids. Trimming removed 7 bases at V and 6 bases at J, with 12 bases between. The germline gives CDR1 SQVTM, CDR2 ANQGSEA.